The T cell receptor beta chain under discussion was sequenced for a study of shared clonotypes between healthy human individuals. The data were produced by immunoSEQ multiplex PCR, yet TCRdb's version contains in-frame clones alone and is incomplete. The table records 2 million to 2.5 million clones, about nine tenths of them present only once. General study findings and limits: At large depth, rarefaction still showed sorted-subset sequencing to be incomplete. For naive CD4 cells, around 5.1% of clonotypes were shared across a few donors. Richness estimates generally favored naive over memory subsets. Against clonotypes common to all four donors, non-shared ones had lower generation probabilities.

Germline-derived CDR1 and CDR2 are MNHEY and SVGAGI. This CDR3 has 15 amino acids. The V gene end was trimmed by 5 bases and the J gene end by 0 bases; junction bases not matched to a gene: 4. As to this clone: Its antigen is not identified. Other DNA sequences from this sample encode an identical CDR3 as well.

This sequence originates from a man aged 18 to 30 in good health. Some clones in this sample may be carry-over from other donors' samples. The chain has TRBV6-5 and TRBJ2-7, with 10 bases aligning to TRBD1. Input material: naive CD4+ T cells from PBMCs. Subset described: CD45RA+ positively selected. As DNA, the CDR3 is TGTGCCAGCAGTACAAGGACAGGGGGCTCCTACGAGCAGTACTTC. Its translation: CASSTRTGGSYEQYF.